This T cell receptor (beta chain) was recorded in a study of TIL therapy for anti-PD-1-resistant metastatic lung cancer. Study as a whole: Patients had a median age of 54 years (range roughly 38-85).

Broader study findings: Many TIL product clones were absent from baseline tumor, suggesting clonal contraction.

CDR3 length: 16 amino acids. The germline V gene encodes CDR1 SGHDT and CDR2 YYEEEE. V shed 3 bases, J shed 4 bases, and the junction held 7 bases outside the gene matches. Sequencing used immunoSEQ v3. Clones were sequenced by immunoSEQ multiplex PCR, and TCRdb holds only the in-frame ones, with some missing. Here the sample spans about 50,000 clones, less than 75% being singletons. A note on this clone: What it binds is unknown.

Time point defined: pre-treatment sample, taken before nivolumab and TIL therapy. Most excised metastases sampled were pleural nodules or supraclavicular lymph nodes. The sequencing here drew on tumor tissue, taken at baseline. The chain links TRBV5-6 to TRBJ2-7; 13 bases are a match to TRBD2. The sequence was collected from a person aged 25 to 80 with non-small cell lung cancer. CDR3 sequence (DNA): TGTGCCAGCAGCTCGCCGAGACTAGCGGGAGGTTACGAGCAGTACTTC. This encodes CASSSPRLAGGYEQYF.